Listed here are 12 T cell receptor beta chains from one sample, sequenced in a study of blood T cell repertoires in COVID-19. Libraries were prepared by immunoSEQ multiplex PCR; TCRdb keeps only in-frame clonotypes and omits some of them. The profile shows 400,000 to 550,000 clones, about 89% of them singletons. Input material: peripheral blood. The source of these receptors is a woman aged 25 to 39 with acute or convalescent COVID-19.

The chain links TRBV28 to TRBJ2-1; no definite D call. Trimming cost V 3 bases and J 5 bases, with 5 bases left between them. Germline V lookup: CDR1 MDHEN, CDR2 SYDVKM. There are 12 residues in the CDR3. CDR3 nucleotides: TGTGCCAGCAGTTTTCGGGACAATGAGCAGTTCTTC. Residues: CASSFRDNEQFF. Supplemented by reference TRBV28 and TRBJ2-1, the full variable domain reads DVKVTQSSRYLVKRTGEKVFLECVQDMDHENMFWYRQDPGLGLRLIYFSYDVKMKEKGDIPEGYSVSREKKERFSLILESASTNQTSMYLCASSFRDNEQFFGPGTRLTVL.

This chain connects TRBV5-1 to TRBJ2-2; D not certain. Germline V gene lookup returns CDR1 SGHRS and CDR2 YFSETQ. CDR3 length: 17 residues. V lost 0 bases and J lost 0, with 12 bases in between. DNA of the CDR3: TGCGCCAGCAGCTTGGCGCCGGAGATCGCGAACACCGGGGAGCTGTTTTTT. This sequence encodes CASSLAPEIANTGELFF.

The CDR3 sequence is CASSPTPDRGSYNEQFF. CDR3 nucleotides: TGCGCCAGCAGCCCCACCCCGGACAGGGGGTCCTACAATGAGCAGTTCTTC. V usage is TRBV4-1 and J usage is TRBJ2-1; 10 bases map to TRBD1. Trimming at V came to 4 bases and at J to 1 base, leaving 7 bases not matched to a gene. CDR1 MGHRA and CDR2 YSYEKL come from the germline V gene. This CDR3 spans 17 amino acids.

In the case of this clone: The sample has other DNA sequences that encode this CDR3 too. The chain links TRBV14 to TRBJ1-2; D unclear. Trimming stripped 1 base from V and 2 bases from J, with 5 bases between. There are 13 residues in the CDR3. Germline V lookup: CDR1 SGHDN, CDR2 FVKESK. DNA of the CDR3: TGTGCCAGCAGCCAAGGAGTAAACTATGGCTACACCTTC. It specifies CASSQGVNYGYTF.

The rearrangement uses TRBV5-1 and TRBJ2-5; TRBD2 matches at 8 bases. V gave up 0 bases and J gave up 4 bases; unmatched junction bases: 5. This CDR3 is 15 amino acids long. In germline, CDR1 is SGHRS, CDR2 YFSETQ. The DNA for the CDR3 is TGCGCCAGCAGCTTGGACGGGGGGGTGGCAGAGACCCAGTACTTC. Translating it yields CASSLDGGVAETQYF. Full variable domain (missing parts from reference TRBV5-1 and TRBJ2-5): KAGVTQTPRYLIKTRGQQVTLSCSPISGHRSVSWYQQTPGQGLQFLFEYFSETQRNKGNFPGRFSGRQFSNSRSEMNVSTLELGDSALYLCASSLDGGVAETQYFGPGTRLLVL.

The rearrangement uses TRBV7-2 and TRBJ1-5, with 9 bases matching TRBD1. V lost 4 bases and J lost 2; bases outside the gene matches: 3. CDR1 is SGHTA, CDR2 FQGNSA, per germline. The CDR3 is 15 residues long. CDR3 region: CASSSRTGGNQPQHF. CDR3 DNA sequence: TGTGCCAGCAGCTCGCGGACAGGGGGCAATCAGCCCCAGCATTTT.

This clone was observed a handful of times. The chain joins TRBV28 to TRBJ1-2, with TRBD1 identical over 7 bases. The CDR3 consists of 14 residues. Germline CDR1 is MDHEN and CDR2 is SYDVKM. Unmatched junction bases numbered 7, after V lost 5 bases and J lost 4 bases. DNA for the CDR3: TGTGCCAGCAGTCCACAACAGGGGAGCTATGGCTACACCTTC. This encodes CASSPQQGSYGYTF.

The chain combines TRBV7-7 with TRBJ2-5, with a possible D match to TRBD2 (6 bases). The germline V and J ends were trimmed by 1 base and 3 bases, with 9 bases remaining between them. CDR3 length equals 14 residues. CDR1 is SSHAT and CDR2 is FNYEAQ in the germline V gene (reference sequence). CDR3 sequence: CASSLDGGKETQYF. The CDR3 nucleotides are TGTGCCAGCAGCTTAGACGGGGGTAAAGAGACCCAGTACTTC. Full variable domain (missing parts from reference TRBV7-7 and TRBJ2-5): GAGVSQSPRYKVTKRGQDVTLRCDPISSHATLYWYQQALGQGPEFLTYFNYEAQPDKSGLPSDRFSAERPEGSISTLTIQRTEQRDSAMYRCASSLDGGKETQYFGPGTRLLVL.

The chain uses TRBV28 and TRBJ1-2; 9 bases are a match to TRBD1. V trimming: 7 bases; J trimming: 4 bases; junction bases outside the gene matches: 4. Germline V gene lookup returns CDR1 MDHEN and CDR2 SYDVKM. The CDR3 loop spans 13 amino acids. The CDR3 loop is CASTADRGYGYTF. As DNA, the CDR3 is TGTGCCAGCACCGCGGACAGGGGCTATGGCTACACCTTC.

The genes are TRBV13 and TRBJ1-1; 7 bases fit TRBD1. In germline, CDR1 is PRHDT, CDR2 FYEKMQ (reference sequence). V lost 3 bases and J lost 0; bases outside the gene matches: 4. This CDR3 is built from 15 residues. CDR3 coding DNA: TGTGCCAGCAGCTTGGGGACAGTCATGAACACTGAAGCTTTCTTT. Its translation: CASSLGTVMNTEAFF. Supplemented by reference TRBV13 and TRBJ1-1, the full variable domain reads AAGVIQSPRHLIKEKRETATLKCYPIPRHDTVYWYQQGPGQDPQFLISFYEKMQSDKGSIPDRFSAQQFSDYHSELNMSSLELGDSALYFCASSLGTVMNTEAFFGQGTRLTVV.

V usage is TRBV19 and J usage is TRBJ2-6; D perhaps matches TRBD1 (5 bases). This CDR3 region has 15 residues. Looked up from germline, CDR1 is LNHDA and CDR2 is SQIVND (reference sequence). V dropped 4 bases and J dropped 4 bases, with 11 bases sitting between them. The CDR3 protein is CASSTSGFGANVLTF. The CDR3, as DNA: TGTGCCAGTAGTACTTCAGGGTTCGGGGCCAACGTCCTGACTTTC.

The chain joins TRBV7-2 to TRBJ1-2; D is perhaps TRBD1 (6 bases). Trimming left V 5 bases short and J 2 bases short, with 12 bases between. This CDR3 region has 14 residues. Germline V lookup: CDR1 SGHTA, CDR2 FQGNSA. Here the CDR3 reads CASSPGTLNYGYTF. Written as DNA, the CDR3 is TGTGCCAGCAGCCCAGGGACACTAAACTATGGCTACACCTTC.